This TCR beta chain was identified in a study of response to subunit inactivated influenza vaccine. TCRdb independently ran MiXCR on the RT-PCR reads; one entry per CDR3 protein. This table has about 530,000 distinct CDR3 sequences, around 11% appearing once. Whole-study findings and limits: The authors suggested that few new T cells are recruited per seasonal influenza vaccination.

Note on this clonotype: As yet, its antigen is unknown.

CDR3 length: 14 residues. The V and J ends lost 7 bases and 7 bases respectively, with 16 bases between them. This chain joins TRBV12-3 or TRBV12-4 and TRBJ2-2; D ambiguous. This clonotype was obtained from a man over 45 who received an inactivated influenza vaccine. Specimen: PBMCs from blood, collected on the day of vaccination. The CDR3 here is CASKFAGQIGELFF. CDR3 sequence (DNA): TGTGCCAGCAAGTTCGCAGGTCAAATCGGGGAGCTGTTTTTT.